This entry lists 32 T cell receptor beta chains sequenced from one sample in a study of identical twins. TCRdb processed the 5' RACE reads anew with MiXCR; each CDR3 protein has one entry. This sample has approximately 690,000 distinct CDR3 sequences; around 5.7% occur once, and the top ten carry around 1.9%. The sequencing input was naive T cells sorted from blood. These receptor sequences come from a man younger than 35 in good health.

At least ten counts were recorded for this clonotype. The chain joins TRBV9 to TRBJ2-7; D ambiguous. The V gene's germline CDR1 is SGDLS and CDR2 YYNGEE. Deletions cut 1 base from V and 2 bases from J, with 10 bases between. The CDR3 is made up of 14 amino acids. The CDR3 is CASSVLVGPYEQYF. The DNA of the CDR3 is TGTGCCAGCAGCGTACTGGTGGGCCCCTACGAGCAGTACTTC.

This clonotype came up many times. This sequence joins TRBV15 and TRBJ2-7; D may be TRBD1 or TRBD2 (6 bases each). CDR1 and CDR2 from the germline V gene are LNHNV and YYDKDF (reference sequence). V gave up 4 bases and J gave up 4 bases, with 14 bases separating them. The CDR3 length is 14 residues. Here the CDR3 reads CATSMRDNNYEQYF. The CDR3 DNA reads TGTGCCACCAGCATGCGGGACAACAATTACGAGCAGTACTTC.

This clonotype has at least ten counts. V is TRBV3-1 and J is TRBJ2-6, with D uncertain. Germline V gene data show CDR1 as LGHDT and CDR2 as YNNKEL (reference sequence). Trimming took off 10 bases at V and 0 bases at J, with 7 bases between the two ends. The CDR3 is 13 amino acids. The chain's CDR3 is CAIALSGANVLTF. CDR3 nucleotide sequence: TGTGCCATAGCTCTCTCTGGGGCCAACGTCCTGACTTTC.

This clonotype was found many times. The chain has TRBV5-1 and TRBJ2-1; 10 positions match TRBD1. The V segment lost 1 base and the J segment 6 bases; nucleotides outside the gene matches: 10. The CDR3 runs 17 residues. Germline CDR1 SGHRS, CDR2 YFSETQ. The CDR3, as DNA: TGCGCCAGCAGCTTGAATCCCCCGGGACAGGGGCTCAATGAGCAGTTCTTC. Translation: CASSLNPPGQGLNEQFF.

This clonotype was counted ten times or more. The chain is built from TRBV6-1 and TRBJ2-1, with TRBD2 matching 13 bases. Germline V CDR1 and CDR2: MNHNS, SASEGT. The CDR3 totals 16 residues. Trimming removed 7 bases from V and 4 bases from J; junction bases left unmatched: 7. This CDR3 reads CASNLGTSGMYNEQFF. The CDR3 region has the DNA TGTGCCAGCAACCTCGGGACTAGCGGGATGTACAATGAGCAGTTCTTC.

This clonotype has just a few counts. This chain joins TRBV27 and TRBJ2-3; 9 nucleotides line up with TRBD1. The J segment lost 2 bases and the V segment lost 6 bases, leaving 15 bases of the junction unmatched. Germline-derived CDR1 and CDR2 are MNHEY and SMNVEV (reference sequence). The CDR3 runs 18 residues. CDR3 sequence: CASRIGTGMGPSTDTQYF. The CDR3 DNA is TGTGCCAGCAGGATTGGGACAGGGATGGGGCCTTCCACAGATACGCAGTATTTT.

The chain links TRBV18 to TRBJ2-3, with D possibly TRBD1 on 6 matching bases. The germline V gene has CDR1 KGHSH and CDR2 LQKENI. The V end was cut by 6 bases, the J end by 5 bases, with 15 bases between. This CDR3 region has 14 residues. CDR3 sequence (DNA): TGTGCCAGCTCGGCACCAGGGGCCGGAGATACGCAGTATTTT. Translated, it gives CASSAPGAGDTQYF.

Ten or more counts support this clonotype. The gene calls are TRBV12-3 or TRBV12-4 and TRBJ2-1; D unclear. V was shortened by 2 bases and J by 7 bases, with 9 bases between the two germline ends. The CDR3 consists of 13 residues. CDR3 bases: TGTGCCAGCAGTTTATTCTGGGGAAATGAGCAGTTCTTC. The encoded protein is CASSLFWGNEQFF.

In this sample, this clonotype turned up many times. This rearrangement joins TRBV9 to TRBJ1-1; weak D call: TRBD1 (5 bases). This CDR3 comprises 14 residues. Germline lookup yields CDR1 SGDLS and CDR2 YYNGEE. The germline V and J ends were trimmed by 4 bases and 4 bases, with 14 bases remaining between them. Here the CDR3 reads CASSLTVGSTEAFF. For the CDR3, the DNA is TGTGCCAGCAGCTTGACAGTGGGGAGCACTGAAGCTTTCTTT.

V gene TRBV7-9 combines with J gene TRBJ1-1; TRBD1 is a possible D gene (5 bases). The CDR3 extends over 16 amino acids. Germline CDR1 SEHNR, CDR2 FQNEAQ (reference sequence). Trimming cost V 1 base and J 2 bases, with 14 bases left between them. The CDR3 region is CASSLVAGLTNTEAFF. DNA for the CDR3: TGTGCCAGCAGCTTAGTGGCAGGGCTAACCAACACTGAAGCTTTCTTT.

V gene TRBV4-2 combines with J gene TRBJ1-3, with D tentatively TRBD1 (5 bases). The germline V and J ends were trimmed by 2 bases and 0 bases, with 20 bases remaining between them. The CDR3 runs to 19 residues. CDR1 is LGHNA and CDR2 is YNFKEQ in the germline V gene. The CDR3 reads CASSQTFKKGLSSGNTIYF. Here the CDR3 DNA reads TGTGCCAGCAGCCAAACTTTCAAGAAGGGGCTGAGCTCTGGAAACACCATATATTTT.

This clonotype was picked up many times. The chain joins TRBV20-1 to TRBJ1-5, with D maybe TRBD1 (5 bases). Germline CDR1 is DFQATT and CDR2 is SNEGSKA (reference sequence). V lost 6 bases and J lost 2, with 20 bases in between. The CDR3 is 16 amino acids. The CDR3 loop reads CSAKRGVGFGNQPQHF. DNA for the CDR3: TGCAGTGCCAAGAGAGGGGTGGGCTTCGGCAATCAGCCCCAGCATTTT.

This clonotype appeared many times. The rearrangement joins TRBV10-3 to TRBJ2-2, with D uncertain. This CDR3 is built from 11 residues. Per the germline V gene, CDR1 is ENHRY and CDR2 is SYGVKD. Trimming cost V 10 bases and J 3 bases, with 6 bases left between them. The CDR3 spells CATTYTGELFF. CDR3 nucleotides: TGTGCCACAACATACACCGGGGAGCTGTTTTTT.

In its sample, this clonotype was seen many times. This chain connects TRBV28 to TRBJ2-1; 10 positions match TRBD2. Losses at the gene ends were 4 bases for V and 2 bases for J; bases not matched to a gene: 2. Germline V CDR1 and CDR2: MDHEN, SYDVKM. The CDR3 runs to 15 residues. The DNA for the CDR3 is TGTGCCAGCAGTTCAGCGGGAGGGCCCTACAATGAGCAGTTCTTC. It translates to CASSSAGGPYNEQFF. Together with reference TRBV28 and TRBJ2-1, the CDR3 gives the full variable domain: DVKVTQSSRYLVKRTGEKVFLECVQDMDHENMFWYRQDPGLGLRLIYFSYDVKMKEKGDIPEGYSVSREKKERFSLILESASTNQTSMYLCASSSAGGPYNEQFFGPGTRLTVL.

This clonotype was counted only a few times. The CDR3 DNA sequence: TGTGCCAGCAGCCAAGGGGCCTTGACGGAAAAACTGTTTTTT. Its protein product is CASSQGALTEKLFF. The chain couples TRBV7-9 to TRBJ1-4; D perhaps matches TRBD1 (5 bases). The CDR3 has 14 amino acids. Trimming stripped 5 bases from V and 8 bases from J, with 15 bases between. Germline V CDR1 and CDR2: SEHNR, FQNEAQ (reference sequence).

This clonotype turned up a few times. This chain joins TRBV5-1 and TRBJ2-1, with TRBD2 matching 12 bases. Per germline, CDR1 SGHRS and CDR2 YFSETQ. V lost 0 bases, J lost 8 bases, and 15 bases stayed unmatched. This CDR3 region has 19 residues. The CDR3 protein is CASSLAFAGPSGRGDEQFF. The CDR3 coding sequence is TGCGCCAGCAGCTTGGCCTTCGCCGGCCCTAGCGGGAGGGGCGATGAGCAGTTCTTC.

The V and J genes are TRBV6-1 and TRBJ1-1; possible D gene TRBD1, 6 bases. There are 16 residues in the CDR3. Per germline, CDR1 MNHNS and CDR2 SASEGT. The V gene lost 5 bases and the J gene lost 4 bases, with 20 bases spanning the gap. Written as DNA, the CDR3 is TGTGCCAGCAGTCCTACGGGGGCGGGCTGGGGCACTGAAGCTTTCTTT. It codes for CASSPTGAGWGTEAFF.

This clonotype was seen at least ten times. This chain links TRBV25-1 with TRBJ2-2, with D possibly being TRBD1 (5 bases). Trimming left V 6 bases short and J 6 bases short, with 11 bases between. The CDR3 runs to 13 residues. Germline V gene data show CDR1 as MGHDK and CDR2 as SYGVNS. CDR3 protein: CASSRDQSGELFF. Written as DNA, the CDR3 is TGTGCCAGCAGCAGGGATCAATCCGGGGAGCTGTTTTTT.

This clonotype was counted only a few times. This rearrangement joins TRBV3-1 to TRBJ2-7, with TRBD1 matching 10 bases. The V segment lost 2 bases and the J segment 2 bases; nucleotides outside the gene matches: 3. The CDR3 covers 15 residues. Germline values: CDR1 LGHDT, CDR2 YNNKEL (reference sequence). CDR3: CASSQPGQGTYEQYF. The CDR3, as DNA: TGTGCCAGCAGCCAACCGGGACAGGGGACCTACGAGCAGTACTTC.

Many counts were recorded for this clonotype. The chain links TRBV20-1 to TRBJ2-2; 15 bases agree with TRBD2. Trimming at V came to 7 bases and at J to 0 bases, leaving 3 bases not matched to a gene. From germline, CDR1 is DFQATT and CDR2 SNEGSKA (reference sequence). This CDR3 is 16 amino acids long. The CDR3 DNA reads as TGCAGTGTTGGGACTAGCGGGAGGACGAACACCGGGGAGCTGTTTTTT. Its protein product is CSVGTSGRTNTGELFF.

This clonotype was detected many times. The chain couples TRBV11-2 to TRBJ2-3; 10 nucleotides line up with TRBD2. CDR1 SGHAT and CDR2 FQNNGV come from the germline V gene. The CDR3 consists of 17 residues. Trimming took 5 bases from V and 6 from J; bases not matched to a gene: 14. CDR3 coding DNA: TGTGCCAGCAGCCCTACCCCCCTAGCGGGAGTTGGGGATACGCAGTATTTT. Encoded protein: CASSPTPLAGVGDTQYF.

This chain connects TRBV5-1 to TRBJ2-5, with 7 bases that match TRBD1. CDR1 is SGHRS, CDR2 YFSETQ, per germline. Trimming cost V 4 bases and J 6 bases; bases outside gene matches: 18. This CDR3 spans 17 amino acids. Written as DNA, the CDR3 is TGCGCCAGCAGCCCCCGCACCGGGACAGTTGGGTCTAAGACCCAGTACTTC. Its protein is CASSPRTGTVGSKTQYF. Full variable domain (remainder filled in from reference TRBV5-1 and TRBJ2-5): KAGVTQTPRYLIKTRGQQVTLSCSPISGHRSVSWYQQTPGQGLQFLFEYFSETQRNKGNFPGRFSGRQFSNSRSEMNVSTLELGDSALYLCASSPRTGTVGSKTQYFGPGTRLLVL.

The V gene is TRBV5-1, the J gene TRBJ2-3; D gene ambiguous. The CDR3 length is 14 residues. Trimming left V 0 bases short and J 2 bases short, with 7 bases between. CDR1 and CDR2 from the germline V gene are SGHRS and YFSETQ. Here the CDR3 DNA reads TGCGCCAGCAGCTTGGAACAGCACACAGATACGCAGTATTTT. It yields the protein CASSLEQHTDTQYF.

The table lists this clonotype with a few counts. V usage is TRBV27 and J usage is TRBJ2-3, with 7 bases aligning to TRBD1. V lost 2 bases to trimming and J lost 2 bases; unmatched junction nucleotides: 7. Germline lookup yields CDR1 MNHEY and CDR2 SMNVEV (reference sequence). This CDR3 region has 16 residues. CDR3 sequence: CASSLLTGPTTDTQYF. In DNA, the CDR3 is TGTGCCAGCAGTTTACTGACAGGGCCCACCACAGATACGCAGTATTTT.

V and J are TRBV13 and TRBJ2-1, with D unclear. Trimming left V 3 bases short and J 8 bases short, with 14 bases between. Per the germline V gene, CDR1 is PRHDT and CDR2 is FYEKMQ (reference sequence). The CDR3 runs to 14 residues. The CDR3 protein is CASSFFGRAYEQFF. The CDR3 DNA sequence: TGTGCCAGCAGCTTTTTCGGTCGGGCGTATGAGCAGTTCTTC.

This clonotype was counted only a few times. This chain connects TRBV7-2 to TRBJ2-2; a weak D match, TRBD2 (5 bases). V gave up 6 bases and J gave up 3 bases, with 14 bases separating them. The CDR3 consists of 15 residues. Germline V gene sequence: CDR1 SGHTA, CDR2 FQGNSA. CDR3 residues: CASSRDYPDTGELFF. The CDR3 DNA reads as TGTGCCAGCAGTCGAGACTACCCCGACACCGGGGAGCTGTTTTTT.

This clonotype appeared many times. V is TRBV7-2 and J is TRBJ2-5; 8 bases fit TRBD1. The CDR3 is 13 residues long. Per germline, CDR1 SGHTA and CDR2 FQGNSA. The trim removed 3 bases at V and 4 bases at J, leaving 1 base unmatched. The CDR3 DNA follows: TGTGCCAGCAGCTTGGACAGGGCAGAGACCCAGTACTTC. It yields the protein CASSLDRAETQYF.

V gene TRBV5-1 combines with J gene TRBJ1-5; 9 bases fit TRBD1. After removal of 0 bases from V and 6 bases from J, the junction contained 7 bases not matched to a gene. The CDR3 covers 16 residues. From germline, CDR1 is SGHRS and CDR2 YFSETQ. The CDR3 sequence is CASSLGDRDMGQPQHF. DNA for the CDR3: TGCGCCAGCAGCTTGGGGGACAGGGATATGGGTCAGCCCCAGCATTTT.

This clonotype came up many times. The V gene is TRBV12-3 or TRBV12-4, the J gene TRBJ2-4; possibly TRBD1 or TRBD2 for D (6 bases each). V lost 2 bases, J lost 11 bases, and 13 bases lay in between. The CDR3 is 13 amino acids. CDR3 DNA: TGTGCCAGCAGTTTAAGGGGGGCAAGGGTTCAGTACTTC. This encodes CASSLRGARVQYF.

The rearrangement links TRBV5-5 to TRBJ2-3; D perhaps matches TRBD2 (5 bases). V was shortened by 5 bases and J by 2 bases, with 9 bases between the two germline ends. CDR1 and CDR2 (germline): SGHKS, YYEKEE (reference sequence). This CDR3 has 13 residues. CDR3 nucleotide sequence: TGTGCCAGCAGGAGGGTCGTCACAGATACGCAGTATTTT. This codes for CASRRVVTDTQYF.

This clonotype was counted a few times. V usage is TRBV7-8 and J usage is TRBJ1-2; D uncertain. V lost 11 bases to trimming and J lost 7 bases, with 32 bases between them. CDR1 is SGHVS, CDR2 FQNEAQ, per germline. This CDR3 contains 17 residues. In DNA form, the CDR3 reads TGTGCCGGCAAGAGGGTCCGGGGAGGAAGTCCCCTTGGTGGCTACACCTTC. Protein product: CAGKRVRGGSPLGGYTF.

The chain links TRBV7-9 to TRBJ1-2; the D is unclear. The length of the CDR3 is 11 residues. Germline V gives CDR1 SEHNR, CDR2 FQNEAQ (reference sequence). The V end lost 2 bases, the J end lost 6 bases, and 4 bases lay between the germline ends. The CDR3 region has the DNA TGTGCCAGCAGCTTAATCGATGGCTACACCTTC. Its protein is CASSLIDGYTF.